This entry lists 7 T cell receptor beta chains sequenced from one sample in a study of blood T cell repertoires in COVID-19. Only in-frame clones appear in the TCRdb table, and some are missing; sequencing was by immunoSEQ multiplex PCR. The sample contains about 300,000 clones, roughly 89% of which appear only once. Sequencing was done on a sample of PBMCs or T cells enriched from blood (not recorded which). These receptors were collected from a woman in her forties or fifties who had been exposed to COVID-19.

The chain combines TRBV7-2 with TRBJ1-2, with D tentatively TRBD1 (6 bases). This CDR3 is built from 13 residues. Germline V gene lookup returns CDR1 SGHTA and CDR2 FQGNSA. With 5 bases removed from V and 4 bases from J, the gap between germline ends came to 11 bases. This CDR3 reads CASSTPGAYGYTF. The CDR3, as DNA: TGTGCCAGCAGCACTCCAGGGGCCTATGGCTACACCTTC.

The chain couples TRBV28 to TRBJ2-7, with D unresolved. V dropped 5 bases and J dropped 5 bases, with 16 bases sitting between them. From germline, CDR1 is MDHEN and CDR2 SYDVKM. The CDR3 has 14 amino acids. The CDR3 protein is CASSIRLPFDEQYF. The DNA for the CDR3 is TGTGCCAGCAGTATAAGACTCCCATTCGACGAGCAGTACTTC. The full variable domain, its missing parts supplied by reference TRBV28 and TRBJ2-7, is DVKVTQSSRYLVKRTGEKVFLECVQDMDHENMFWYRQDPGLGLRLIYFSYDVKMKEKGDIPEGYSVSREKKERFSLILESASTNQTSMYLCASSIRLPFDEQYFGPGTRLTVT.

The chain joins TRBV27 to TRBJ1-1, with D unresolved. The CDR3 sequence is 17 residues long. Between the trimmed V and J ends, which lost 6 bases and 6 bases, there was a span of 26 bases. CDR1 and CDR2 from the germline V gene are MNHEY and SMNVEV (reference sequence). CDR3 protein: CASSLRRPGGRRSEAFF. The DNA for the CDR3 is TGTGCCAGCAGCCTACGCCGACCGGGAGGAAGGCGCTCTGAAGCTTTCTTT.

About this clone itself: One end of the junction fails to match germline, which may point to a read error. The chain joins TRBV2 to TRBJ2-7, with D possibly TRBD1 on 6 matching bases. The CDR3 consists of 13 residues. Per the germline V gene, CDR1 is SNHLY and CDR2 is FYNNEI. The CDR3 coding sequence is TGTGCCAGCAGCCCGGGTGTGGGGGCGGCGTTGAACTTC. This encodes CASSPGVGAALNF.

The chain joins TRBV27 to TRBJ2-5; 7 bases align to TRBD1. V shed 7 bases and J 2 bases; nucleotides not matched to a gene: 10. This CDR3 has 15 residues. Germline V gene data show CDR1 as MNHEY and CDR2 as SMNVEV (reference sequence). The CDR3 DNA sequence: TGTGCCAGCAAAAGGAAGGGACAGCGACAAGAGACCCAGTACTTC. Translation: CASKRKGQRQETQYF.

This clone came up once. The chain has TRBV4-1 and TRBJ2-2, with 9 bases lining up with TRBD1. The junction had 7 bases not matched to a gene; V was cut back by 1 base and J by 4 bases. CDR1 is MGHRA, CDR2 YSYEKL, per germline. The CDR3 runs 17 residues. The CDR3 nucleotides are TGCGCCAGCAGCCAAGGACCCCAACAGGGGGCCACCGGGGAGCTGTTTTTT. Translated, it gives CASSQGPQQGATGELFF.

This chain uses TRBV28 with TRBJ2-7; 10 bases map to TRBD2. With V trimmed by 4 bases and J by 1 base, 4 bases remained unmatched. The CDR3 has 15 residues. Germline lookup yields CDR1 MDHEN and CDR2 SYDVKM. CDR3 coding DNA: TGTGCCAGCAGTTCGTGGACTAGCGGATCCTACGAGCAGTACTTC. Translating gives CASSSWTSGSYEQYF.